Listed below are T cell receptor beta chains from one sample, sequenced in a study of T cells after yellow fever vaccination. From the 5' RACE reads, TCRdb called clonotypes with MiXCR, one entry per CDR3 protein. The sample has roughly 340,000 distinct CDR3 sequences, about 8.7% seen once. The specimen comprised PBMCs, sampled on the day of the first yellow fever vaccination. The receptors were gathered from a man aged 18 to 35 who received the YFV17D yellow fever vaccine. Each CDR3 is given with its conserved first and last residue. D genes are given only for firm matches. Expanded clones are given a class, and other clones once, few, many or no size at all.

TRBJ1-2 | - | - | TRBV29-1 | CSVDPVVGTSGYGYTF | TGCAGCGTTGACCCCGTTGTGGGGACGTCTGGCTATGGCTACACCTTC
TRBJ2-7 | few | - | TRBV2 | CASSKTGTETYEQYF | TGTGCCAGCAGCAAGACCGGGACCGAAACCTACGAGCAGTACTTC
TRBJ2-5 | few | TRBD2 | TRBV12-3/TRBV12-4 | CASTGGGETQYF | TGTGCCAGCACCGGGGGAGGGGAGACCCAGTACTTC
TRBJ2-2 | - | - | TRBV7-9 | CASSVDSTPGELFF | TGTGCCAGCAGCGTCGACAGTACCCCCGGGGAGCTGTTTTTT
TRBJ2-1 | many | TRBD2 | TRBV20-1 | CSARPIAGGRNEQFF | TGCAGTGCTAGACCGATAGCGGGGGGGCGAAATGAGCAGTTCTTC
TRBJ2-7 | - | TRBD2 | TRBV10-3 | CAISGTSETPTEEQYF | TGTGCCATCTCCGGGACTAGCGAGACCCCGACGGAAGAGCAGTACTTC
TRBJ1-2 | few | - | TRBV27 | CASSHGPYGYTF | TGTGCCAGCAGTCATGGGCCCTATGGCTACACCTTC
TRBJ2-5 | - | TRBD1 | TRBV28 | CASTAGTGSQETQYF | TGTGCCAGCACCGCCGGGACAGGGAGTCAAGAGACCCAGTACTTC
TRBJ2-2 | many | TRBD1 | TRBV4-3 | CASSLETGPDTGELFF | TGCGCCAGCAGCCTCGAGACAGGGCCTGACACCGGGGAGCTGTTTTTT
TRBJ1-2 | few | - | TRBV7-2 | CASSLVPGKYYGYTF | TGTGCCAGCAGCTTAGTTCCAGGGAAATACTATGGCTACACCTTC
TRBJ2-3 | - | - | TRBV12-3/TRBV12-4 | CASSLGAGHVDTQYF | TGTGCCAGCAGTTTAGGGGCAGGGCATGTGGATACGCAGTATTTT
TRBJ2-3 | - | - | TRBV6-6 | CASSYGSPGQYF | TGTGCCAGCAGTTACGGTTCGCCAGGACAGTATTTT
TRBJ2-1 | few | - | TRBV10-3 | CATSLGNEQFF | TGTGCCACCTCCTTGGGGAATGAGCAGTTCTTC
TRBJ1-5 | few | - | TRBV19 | CASSAGPNQPQHF | TGTGCCAGTAGTGCAGGGCCTAATCAGCCCCAGCATTTT
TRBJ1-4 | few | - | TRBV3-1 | CASSPRQGNPEKLFF | TGTGCCAGCAGCCCCCGCCAGGGGAATCCTGAAAAACTGTTTTTT
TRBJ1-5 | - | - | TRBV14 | CASSQGVQPQHF | TGTGCCAGCAGCCAGGGAGTTCAGCCCCAGCATTTT
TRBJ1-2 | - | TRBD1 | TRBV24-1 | CATSDPGTGGKNKYTF | TGTGCCACCAGTGACCCTGGGACAGGGGGCAAGAACAAGTACACCTTC
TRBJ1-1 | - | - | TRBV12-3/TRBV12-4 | CASSFLGGAEAFF | TGTGCCAGCAGTTTTCTCGGCGGAGCTGAAGCTTTCTTT
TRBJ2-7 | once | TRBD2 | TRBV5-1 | CASSSRAGAVSLNEQYF | TGCGCCAGCAGCTCGAGAGCGGGGGCCGTGTCGTTGAACGAGCAGTACTTC
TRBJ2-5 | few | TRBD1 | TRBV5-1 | CASSLDRGEETQYF | TGCGCCAGCAGCTTGGACAGGGGAGAAGAGACCCAGTACTTC
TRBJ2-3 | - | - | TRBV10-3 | CAIKTGGGSSGYTDTQYF | TGTGCCATTAAAACGGGCGGGGGCTCCAGTGGCTACACAGATACGCAGTATTTT
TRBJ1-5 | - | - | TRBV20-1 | CSAAIFGVHSNQPQHF | TGCAGTGCCGCTATATTCGGGGTTCATAGCAATCAGCCCCAGCATTTT
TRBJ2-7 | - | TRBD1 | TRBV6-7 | CASRPRTGCLGEQYF | TGTGCCAGCAGACCCCGGACAGGGTGCTTGGGAGAGCAGTACTTC
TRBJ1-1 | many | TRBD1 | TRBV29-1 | CSDVPGTGIWGTEAFF | TGCAGCGACGTACCCGGGACAGGGATTTGGGGCACTGAAGCTTTCTTT
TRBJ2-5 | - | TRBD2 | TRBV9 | CASSVSSGGEPHETQYF | TGTGCCAGCAGCGTCTCCAGCGGGGGTGAACCTCACGAGACCCAGTACTTC
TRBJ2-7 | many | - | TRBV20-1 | CSARVPGSYEQYF | TGCAGTGCTAGAGTTCCGGGATCCTACGAGCAGTACTTC
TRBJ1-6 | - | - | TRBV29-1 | CSAGRTENSPLHF | TGCAGCGCCGGACGGACAGAGAACTCACCCCTCCACTTT
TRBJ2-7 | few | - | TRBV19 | CATSPGGYEQYF | TGTGCCACCTCTCCCGGAGGGTACGAGCAGTACTTC
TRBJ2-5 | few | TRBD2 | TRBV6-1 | CASSALGRGGQETQYF | TGTGCCAGCAGTGCCCTAGGACGGGGGGGCCAAGAGACCCAGTACTTC
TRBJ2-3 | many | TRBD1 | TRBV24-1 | CATSSSGTALPTQYF | TGTGCCACCAGTTCCTCCGGGACAGCCTTGCCTACGCAGTATTTT
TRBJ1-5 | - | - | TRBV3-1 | CASSQDHGGTQPQHF | TGTGCCAGCAGCCAAGATCATGGGGGCACTCAGCCCCAGCATTTT
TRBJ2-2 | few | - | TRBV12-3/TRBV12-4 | CASSLAYLPGELFF | TGTGCCAGCAGTTTAGCGTACCTACCCGGGGAGCTGTTTTTT
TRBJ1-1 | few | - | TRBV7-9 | CASSLGSGRDEAFF | TGTGCCAGCAGCTTGGGTTCCGGTAGGGATGAAGCTTTCTTT
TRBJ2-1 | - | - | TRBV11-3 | CASSLSEGGEQFF | TGTGCCAGCAGCTTATCTGAGGGAGGTGAGCAGTTCTTC
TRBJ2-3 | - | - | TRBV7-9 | CASSLGLAIDTQYF | TGTGCCAGCAGCCTGGGACTCGCTATAGATACGCAGTATTTT
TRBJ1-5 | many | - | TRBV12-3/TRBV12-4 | CASSLGGGMMPQHF | TGTGCCAGCAGCCTGGGGGGCGGGATGATGCCCCAGCATTTT
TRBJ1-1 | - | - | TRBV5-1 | CASSLGRGGNTEAFF | TGCGCCAGCAGCTTGGGTAGGGGGGGGAACACTGAAGCTTTCTTT
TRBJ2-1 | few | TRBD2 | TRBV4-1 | CASSQSFYGGAGLNEQFF | TGCGCCAGCAGCCAATCTTTTTACGGGGGGGCGGGTCTCAATGAGCAGTTCTTC
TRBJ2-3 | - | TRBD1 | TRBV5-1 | CASSQGQAGSGVTDTQYF | TGCGCCAGCAGCCAGGGACAGGCAGGGTCCGGGGTCACAGATACGCAGTATTTT
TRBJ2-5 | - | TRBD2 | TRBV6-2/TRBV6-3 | CASRPTGLPEEETQYF | TGTGCCAGCAGGCCAACGGGACTACCTGAGGAAGAGACCCAGTACTTC
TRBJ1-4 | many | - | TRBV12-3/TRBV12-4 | CASSPIDPYRNEKLFF | TGTGCCAGCAGTCCTATCGACCCCTACCGTAATGAAAAACTGTTTTTT
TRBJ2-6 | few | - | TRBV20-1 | CSATQGANVLTF | TGCAGTGCTACCCAAGGGGCCAACGTCCTGACTTTC
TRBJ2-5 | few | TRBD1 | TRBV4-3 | CASSQDTYLTGQETQYF | TGCGCCAGCAGCCAAGATACCTACTTGACAGGGCAGGAGACCCAGTACTTC
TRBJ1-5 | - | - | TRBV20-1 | CSARRETNQPQHF | TGCAGTGCTAGGAGGGAGACAAATCAGCCCCAGCATTTT
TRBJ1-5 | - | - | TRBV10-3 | CAIRKEGDDQPQHF | TGTGCCATCAGGAAAGAGGGGGACGATCAGCCCCAGCATTTT
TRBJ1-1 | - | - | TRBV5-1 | CASSLSLVTAEAFF | TGCGCCAGCAGCTTGAGTTTAGTGACAGCTGAAGCTTTCTTT
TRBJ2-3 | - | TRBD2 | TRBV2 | CASGQERESTDTQYF | TGTGCCAGCGGGCAGGAGCGGGAAAGCACAGATACGCAGTATTTT
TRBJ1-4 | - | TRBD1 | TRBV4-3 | CASSPGQGAGNEKLFF | TGCGCCAGCAGCCCGGGACAGGGGGCCGGGAATGAAAAACTGTTTTTT
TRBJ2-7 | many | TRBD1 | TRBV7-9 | CASSLAGQGTSEQYF | TGTGCCAGCAGCTTAGCAGGACAGGGAACCTCCGAGCAGTACTTC
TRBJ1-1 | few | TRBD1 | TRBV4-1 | CASSQAAGTVNTEAFF | TGCGCCAGCAGCCAAGCCGCCGGGACAGTGAACACTGAAGCTTTCTTT
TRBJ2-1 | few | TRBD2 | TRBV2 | CASSDPGLAGVNEQFF | TGTGCCAGCAGTGACCCCGGACTAGCGGGTGTCAATGAGCAGTTCTTC
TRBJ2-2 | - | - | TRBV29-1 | CSVRSQGSTGELFF | TGCAGCGTTCGGTCCCAGGGGAGCACCGGGGAGCTGTTTTTT
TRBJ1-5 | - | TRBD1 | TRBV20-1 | CSAGPPGQRLQHF | TGCAGTGCGGGTCCACCGGGACAGCGTCTCCAGCATTTT